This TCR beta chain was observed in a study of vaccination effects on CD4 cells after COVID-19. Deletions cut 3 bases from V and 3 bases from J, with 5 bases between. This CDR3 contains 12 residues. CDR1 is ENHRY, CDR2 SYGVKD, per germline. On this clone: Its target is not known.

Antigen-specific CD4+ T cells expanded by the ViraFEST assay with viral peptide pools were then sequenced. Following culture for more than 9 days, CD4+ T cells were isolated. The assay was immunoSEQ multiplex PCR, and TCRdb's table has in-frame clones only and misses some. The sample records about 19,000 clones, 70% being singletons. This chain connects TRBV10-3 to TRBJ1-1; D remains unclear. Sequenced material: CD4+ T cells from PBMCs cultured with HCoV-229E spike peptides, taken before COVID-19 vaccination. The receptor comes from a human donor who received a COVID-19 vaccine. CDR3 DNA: TGTGCCATCAGTGAAGCAGACACTGAAGCTTTCTTT. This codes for CAISEADTEAFF.